This passage covers 24 T cell receptor delta chains from one sample sequenced in a study of Vδ1+ human thymocytes. General study points: Thymic TRG and TRD repertoires appeared highly polyclonal, with Gaussian CDR3 length distributions.

Their antigens are not known. Sequences come from RNA converted to cDNA by reverse transcription. Multiplex PCR used pooled V-gene forward primers and a constant-region reverse primer to amplify CDR3s. TCRdb re-called the multiplex PCR reads using CATT. This table holds fewer than 90,000 delta-chain clones, around 34% found once. Input material: Vdelta1+ gamma-delta thymocytes from the thymus. Subset: FACS-sorted CD3+ TCRalphabeta- TCRVdelta1+ TCRVdelta2- thymocytes. Receptors originate from a boy less than two years old who had congenital heart surgery.

V and J are TRDV1 and TRDJ1; maybe TRDD3 (6 bases). Germline V gene data show CDR1 as TSWWSYY and CDR2 as QGS. The CDR3 is made up of 19 amino acids. V was trimmed by 6 bases and J by 3 bases, leaving 29 bases between them. The CDR3 DNA reads as TGTGCTCTTGGCCCTCTGTCGTGTGTGGGGGTACGTAGGGCCGATAAACTCATCTTT. Translating gives CALGPLSCVGVRRADKLIF.

The chain has TRDV1 and TRDJ1; possible D gene TRDD3, 8 bases. From germline, CDR1 is TSWWSYY and CDR2 QGS. There are 19 residues in the CDR3. V dropped 4 bases and J dropped 0 bases, with 24 bases sitting between them. CDR3 DNA: TGTGCTCTTGGGGGTTCCTACCATCGGGGATACCTGTACACCGATAAACTCATCTTT. Its translation: CALGGSYHRGYLYTDKLIF.

This clone was picked up a small number of times. This chain uses TRDV1 with TRDJ1; 9 bases map to TRDD2. V lost 2 bases, J lost 0 bases, and 13 bases stayed unmatched. The germline gives CDR1 TSWWSYY, CDR2 QGS. The CDR3 contains 19 residues. CDR3 loop: CALGESLPTIGCYTDKLIF. CDR3 bases: TGTGCTCTTGGGGAAAGCCTTCCTACTATTGGTTGCTACACCGATAAACTCATCTTT.

The table lists this clone with a few counts. The junction departs from the called germline gene at one end, perhaps through a read error. The gene calls are TRDV1 and TRDJ1; D is perhaps TRDD2 (5 bases). CDR3 length: 9 residues. Per the germline V gene, CDR1 is TSWWSYY and CDR2 is QGS. In DNA form, the CDR3 reads TGTGCTCTTGGGGACCCTCTCACCTTC. Protein: CALGDPLTF.

The sample holds a few counts of this clone. The V gene is TRDV1, the J gene TRDJ1, with 7 bases that match TRDD3. V shed 4 bases and J 0 bases; nucleotides not matched to a gene: 29. CDR1 TSWWSYY and CDR2 QGS come from the germline V gene. CDR3 length equals 23 residues. CDR3 amino acids: CALGATTPTVDTRKGPYTDKLIF. In DNA form, the CDR3 reads TGTGCTCTTGGGGCAACCACCCCTACGGTGGATACGCGGAAGGGCCCGTACACCGATAAACTCATCTTT.

This rearrangement joins TRDV1 to TRDJ1; 13 bases agree with TRDD3. The CDR3 has 26 residues. The germline gives CDR1 TSWWSYY, CDR2 QGS. The J segment lost 6 bases and the V segment lost 1 base, leaving 35 bases of the junction unmatched. The CDR3 reads CALGEHLTLYGITGGYVLQTGNKLIF. As DNA, the CDR3 is TGTGCTCTTGGGGAACACTTGACCTTATACGGGATCACTGGGGGATACGTTCTACAGACGGGTAATAAACTCATCTTT.

There are a few counts of this clone. The chain links TRDV1 to TRDJ1; tentative D call: TRDD1 (6 bases). The CDR3 covers 19 residues. Trimming pared 2 bases from V and 0 bases from J, leaving 22 bases between. The germline V gene encodes CDR1 TSWWSYY and CDR2 QGS. CDR3 amino acids: CALGENSPRNTEYTDKLIF. For the CDR3, the DNA is TGTGCTCTTGGGGAAAATTCCCCTCGAAATACTGAGTACACCGATAAACTCATCTTT.

This clone showed up just a few times. This chain connects TRDV1 to TRDJ1; D is unclear. This CDR3 region has 22 residues. V was shortened by 3 bases and J by 7 bases, with 39 bases between the two germline ends. Germline V gene lookup returns CDR1 TSWWSYY and CDR2 QGS. The DNA for the CDR3 is TGTGCTCTTGGGGATTGGCGGTCCTCACTCACCCTAATACCAGTACAGGAGGGTAAACTCATCTTT. It yields the protein CALGDWRSSLTLIPVQEGKLIF.

There are many counts of this clone. The V and J genes are TRDV2 and TRDJ1; 13 positions match TRDD3. Unmatched junction bases numbered 1, after V lost 6 bases and J lost 1 base. The CDR3 loop spans 14 amino acids. The germline V gene has CDR1 GEAIGNYY and CDR2 EKD. The chain's CDR3 is CACTGGYGTDKLIF. CDR3 in DNA: TGTGCCTGTACTGGGGGATACGGCACCGATAAACTCATCTTT.

This clone occurred a few times. The J gene is TRDJ1, the V gene TRDV1; TRDD2 might be the D (5 bases). Trimming took off 4 bases at V and 3 bases at J, with 12 bases between the two ends. Germline-derived CDR1 and CDR2 are TSWWSYY and QGS. The CDR3 is 14 amino acids. The CDR3 region has the DNA TGTGCTCTTGGGGTCCCCTTCTATTCCGATAAACTCATCTTT. Protein: CALGVPFYSDKLIF.

This chain joins TRDV1 and TRDJ1; 10 nucleotides line up with TRDD3. This CDR3 has 14 amino acids. The germline gives CDR1 TSWWSYY, CDR2 QGS. The V segment lost 2 bases and the J segment 10 bases; nucleotides outside the gene matches: 7. The CDR3 protein is CALGEGGIRRTLIF. For the CDR3, the DNA is TGTGCTCTTGGGGAAGGGGGGATACGCCGGACACTCATCTTT.

This clone was observed a few times. Its ends do not fully match the called genes, so a read error is possible. The gene calls are TRDV1 and TRDJ1; 7 positions agree with TRDD3. CDR1 TSWWSYY and CDR2 QGS come from the germline V gene. The CDR3 is 21 amino acids. DNA for the CDR3: TGTGCCCTTGGTTCCAAATTAAGCTTCTTTACTGGGGACGGATCCACCGATAAACTCATCTTT. Translating it yields CALGSKLSFFTGDGSTDKLIF.

Notes on this clone: This sequence may be a read error, since a much larger clone differs from it by one base. The chain joins TRDV2 to TRDJ1, with TRDD3 matching over 10 bases. The CDR3 is 16 residues long. CDR1 and CDR2 (germline): GEAIGNYY, EKD. J lost 4 bases, V lost 3 bases, and 10 bases had no gene match. The chain's CDR3 is CACDPSTGGSGDKLIF. The DNA for the CDR3 is TGTGCCTGTGACCCTTCTACTGGGGGATCAGGCGATAAACTCATCTTT.

This clone was detected only a few times. This chain joins TRDV1 and TRDJ1; 10 bases are shared with TRDD3. This CDR3 region has 18 residues. The V and J ends lost 5 bases and 7 bases, in that order; junction bases with no gene match: 19. Germline loops: CDR1 TSWWSYY, CDR2 QGS. Written as DNA, the CDR3 is TGTGCTCTTGGGCCGAGGGGCCGCGACTGGGGGATGTGGGGTAAACTCATCTTT. Its protein product is CALGPRGRDWGMWGKLIF.

The chain links TRDV1 to TRDJ1; 7 nucleotides line up with TRDD3. The V gene end was trimmed by 3 bases and the J gene end by 4 bases; junction bases not matched to a gene: 23. Germline CDR1 and CDR2: TSWWSYY and QGS. The CDR3 has 20 residues. The CDR3 here is CALGDPTSHTNYWGYDKLIF. CDR3 bases: TGTGCTCTTGGGGACCCCACTTCCCACACTAACTACTGGGGATACGATAAACTCATCTTT.

V gene TRDV1 combines with J gene TRDJ1; maybe TRDD3 (6 bases). The germline V and J ends were trimmed by 0 bases and 7 bases, with 15 bases remaining between them. The CDR3 extends over 15 amino acids. Per germline, CDR1 TSWWSYY and CDR2 QGS. The CDR3 here is CALGELGGRRAKLIF. The CDR3 DNA reads as TGTGCTCTTGGGGAACTTGGGGGCCGGAGGGCTAAACTCATCTTT.

J is TRDJ1 and V is TRDV1; D might be TRDD2 or TRDD3, each matching 5 bases. Germline V gene sequence: CDR1 TSWWSYY, CDR2 QGS. This CDR3 has 16 residues. The V gene lost 3 bases and the J gene lost 3 bases, with 17 bases spanning the gap. The CDR3: CALGDRHPSGADKLIF. Written as DNA, the CDR3 is TGTGCTCTTGGGGACAGACACCCTTCGGGGGCCGATAAACTCATCTTT.

The genes are TRDV1 and TRDJ1; no reliable D call. This CDR3 has 16 amino acids. Per the germline V gene, CDR1 is TSWWSYY and CDR2 is QGS. Trimming removed 0 bases from V and 2 bases from J, with 13 bases in between. The CDR3 DNA follows: TGTGCTCTTGGGGAACTACGTCCGGGGCCTACCGATAAACTCATCTTT. It is translated as CALGELRPGPTDKLIF.

Concerning this clone: With a much larger clone just one base away, this may be a read error. This chain uses TRDV2 with TRDJ1, with D perhaps TRDD3 (6 bases). V lost 6 bases, J lost 4 bases, and 11 bases lay in between. CDR3 length equals 12 residues. Germline values: CDR1 GEAIGNYY, CDR2 EKD. The CDR3 sequence is CACRGGDDKLIF. CDR3 nucleotide sequence: TGTGCCTGTCGCGGGGGAGACGATAAACTCATCTTT.

There are a few counts of this clone. This chain joins TRDV1 and TRDJ1; D is uncertain. V was cut by 2 bases and J by 2 bases, with 6 bases left in between. Looked up from germline, CDR1 is TSWWSYY and CDR2 is QGS. CDR3 size: 13 residues. The CDR3 DNA reads as TGTGCTCTTGGGGAATGGAATACCGATAAACTCATCTTT. Amino acids: CALGEWNTDKLIF.

The gene calls are TRDV1 and TRDJ1; D might be TRDD3 (6 bases). The length of the CDR3 is 17 residues. Trimming took 3 bases from V and 0 from J, leaving 17 bases between them. The germline V gene encodes CDR1 TSWWSYY and CDR2 QGS. The CDR3 loop reads CALGEARGGSYTDKLIF. The CDR3 DNA is TGTGCTCTTGGGGAGGCCCGTGGGGGCTCGTACACCGATAAACTCATCTTT.

The gene calls are TRDV1 and TRDJ1, with D perhaps TRDD3 (10 bases). Germline V gene sequence: CDR1 TSWWSYY, CDR2 QGS. This CDR3 has 18 amino acids. V was pared by 6 bases and J by 7 bases, with 30 bases between. CDR3 sequence reads: CALGLPTLGDRWYGKLIF. CDR3 DNA: TGTGCTCTTGGCCTTCCTACGCTGGGGGATAGGTGGTACGGTAAACTCATCTTT.

The chain recombines TRDV1 with TRDJ1, with 10 bases lining up with TRDD3. The V segment lost 4 bases and the J segment 0 bases; nucleotides outside the gene matches: 17. The germline V gene encodes CDR1 TSWWSYY and CDR2 QGS. The CDR3 loop spans 20 amino acids. The CDR3 region is CALGGRLPQLGDPDTDKLIF. The CDR3 coding sequence is TGTGCTCTTGGGGGACGCCTTCCCCAACTGGGGGATCCCGACACCGATAAACTCATCTTT.

Notes on this clone: The germline gene is not matched at one end of the junction; a read error may be the cause. The chain recombines TRDV1 with TRDJ1, with no clear D. The CDR3 loop spans 15 amino acids. Germline lookup yields CDR1 TSWWSYY and CDR2 QGS. CDR3 bases: TGTGCTCTTGGGGACTACATACAGATAACCCATAAAGTCATCTTT. Translated, it gives CALGDYIQITHKVIF.